This T cell receptor (beta chain) was profiled in a study of T cells in Graves' hyperthyroidism and ophthalmopathy. Those with hyperthyroidism were 18 to 65 years old, newly diagnosed, and ill for under 2 months. Fresh peripheral blood, approximately 10 ml, yielded the PBMCs. RNA transcripts yielded amplified TCR beta CDR3 regions. Initially, a first-round RT-PCR of the TCR CDR3 employed the HTBI primer set. TCRdb ran MiXCR on the multiplex PCR reads and lists one entry per CDR3 protein. The sample has over 650,000 distinct CDR3 sequences; roughly 17% are singletons. Germline V lookup: CDR1 DFQATT, CDR2 SNEGSKA (reference sequence). The CDR3 has 14 residues. The germline V and J ends were trimmed by 0 bases and 1 base, with 9 bases remaining between them.

What was sequenced was blood. The receptor was derived from a man aged 18 to 30 with Graves' hyperthyroidism. The chain recombines TRBV20-1 with TRBJ2-5; D unresolved. CDR3 region: CSARDRSGQETQYF. The CDR3 bases are TGCAGTGCTAGAGATCGGTCAGGCCAAGAGACCCAGTACTTC.